This passage covers 7 T cell receptor beta chains from one sample sequenced in a study of CXCR3-negative and CXCR3-positive naive CD8 T cells (dated by TCRdb to between 2018 and 2020). Sequencing relied on a NextSeq 550. The Human TCR Profiling Kit (MiLaboratory) was used to make UMI-labeled 5' RACE TRB cDNA libraries. The reads went through TCRdb reprocessing, and each CDR3 protein sequence gets one entry with no DNA. This sample's clone table shows fewer than 80,000 distinct CDR3 sequences. The ten largest clones capture roughly 1.5% of the sample. The material sequenced was naive CXCR3- CD8+ T cells from blood. Read against the paper, the sample's cell subset or site label means: CD45RO-CCR7+CD27+CD95- naive CD8+ T cells lacking CXCR3 (TNR3-). The receptors derive from a human donor in good health. Some clones in this sample may be carry-over from other donors' samples.

The chain employs TRBV20-1 and TRBJ1-2. From germline, CDR1 is DFQATT and CDR2 SNEGSKA (reference sequence). CDR3 size: 15 residues. This chain's CDR3 is CSARAQTLGNYGYTF.

The chain employs TRBV6-6 and TRBJ1-6. CDR1 is MNHNY, CDR2 SVGAGI, per germline (reference sequence). The CDR3 loop spans 14 amino acids. The CDR3 sequence is CASSLSAYNSPLHF.

The genes are TRBV7-2 and TRBJ2-7; checking the TCRdb D call of TRBD1 is not possible without DNA. This CDR3 contains 15 residues. CDR1 is SGHTA, CDR2 FQGNSA, per germline. The CDR3 reads CASSSAWGANYEQYF.

J is TRBJ2-1 and V is TRBV5-1; TCRdb reports TRBD1, a call that lacks DNA to check it against. CDR3 length equals 14 residues. The germline V gene encodes CDR1 SGHRS and CDR2 YFSETQ. The CDR3 loop reads CASRDRDSRDEQFF.

V gene TRBV29-1 combines with J gene TRBJ2-1; TCRdb outputs TRBD1, but without DNA this stays unchecked. The CDR3 loop spans 14 amino acids. Germline CDR1 reads SQVTM; CDR2 reads ANQGSEA. The CDR3 protein is CSVERTGGYNEQFF.

The genes are TRBV29-1 and TRBJ1-1. This CDR3 spans 12 amino acids. Germline CDR1 reads SQVTM; CDR2 reads ANQGSEA. This CDR3 is CSVFEEGTEAFF.

This sequence joins TRBV6-5 and TRBJ2-3; TCRdb indicates TRBD1, and absent DNA this call remains unverified. The CDR3 has 13 residues. CDR1 MNHEY and CDR2 SVGAGI come from the germline V gene. This CDR3 is CASGRSGPDTQYF.